Detailed here is one T cell receptor beta chain. The antigen remains unidentified. This CDR3 region has 16 residues. Between the trimmed V and J ends, which lost 0 bases and 0 bases, there was a span of 11 bases. In germline, CDR1 is LGHDT, CDR2 YNNKEL (reference sequence). The data originate from a study of T-cell reconstitution after alpha-beta-depleted transplantation in children. General study points: Several hundred graft clones that had expanded were reportedly the source of alpha-beta T cells about two months after transplant. Diversity and T-cell counts at one year after transplant derived mostly from new T cells. There were some patients whose high TCRbeta diversity at day 60 came from surviving recipient T cells and thymic progenitors.

It was with unique molecular identifiers that the TCRbeta library was prepared. Via MiXCR, TCRdb re-called the PCR reads, giving one row per CDR3 protein. This sample has 780,000 or so distinct CDR3 sequences, with 15% to 20% found just once. The genes are TRBV3-1 and TRBJ1-1; D ambiguous. The TCR was taken from a male patient between 10 and 17 years old who had a stem cell transplant for acute lymphoblastic leukemia, so the T cells may come from the graft donor. The specimen comprised PBMCs, mostly from graft donor cells, sampled 360 days after TCRalphabeta/CD19-depleted stem cell transplant. The DNA for the CDR3 is TGTGCCAGCAGCCAAGAGTATGGGCAGATGAACACTGAAGCTTTCTTT. Protein: CASSQEYGQMNTEAFF.